These T cell receptor beta chains were read from a single sample in a study of human T cells and chemical hapten exposure. A single record per CDR3 protein comes from TCRdb applying MiXCR to the RACE reads. The sample holds about 110,000 distinct CDR3 sequences, roughly a tenth seen once. The source material was whole blood, sampled in connection with sensitization to the hapten diphenylcyclopropenone (DPC). These receptors were taken from a woman aged 40 to 49 with alopecia areata. Some clones in this sample may be carry-over from other donors' samples. Both conserved end residues are trimmed from each CDR3. The D gene is left open where the match is weak.

V gene: TRBV20-1; J gene: TRBJ1-2; D gene: TRBD1; CDR3 protein: SARVRGGKDYGYT
V gene: TRBV7-8; J gene: TRBJ2-7; D gene: -; CDR3 protein: ASSFRGHVNYEQY
V gene: TRBV10-1; J gene: TRBJ2-7; D gene: TRBD1; CDR3 protein: ASSADRDYEQY
V gene: TRBV7-9; J gene: TRBJ2-3; D gene: -; CDR3 protein: ASSLGTDTQY
V gene: TRBV6-5; J gene: TRBJ2-7; D gene: -; CDR3 protein: ASSTRAITYEQY
V gene: TRBV2; J gene: TRBJ2-5; D gene: -; CDR3 protein: ASSSKGGGQETQY
V gene: TRBV20-1; J gene: TRBJ1-5; D gene: TRBD1; CDR3 protein: SSSGTGGGQPQH
V gene: TRBV11-2; J gene: TRBJ2-1; D gene: TRBD1; CDR3 protein: ASSFTGTEYNEQF
V gene: TRBV12-3/TRBV12-4; J gene: TRBJ2-7; D gene: TRBD1; CDR3 protein: ASRAPLGTANYEQY
V gene: TRBV6-5; J gene: TRBJ2-2; D gene: TRBD1; CDR3 protein: ASSYSRFPGQANTGELF
V gene: TRBV28; J gene: TRBJ1-1; D gene: TRBD1; CDR3 protein: ASSPTGEMGTEAF
V gene: TRBV7-2; J gene: TRBJ1-1; D gene: TRBD1; CDR3 protein: ASSYRGQGTEAF
V gene: TRBV4-2; J gene: TRBJ2-4; D gene: TRBD2; CDR3 protein: ASSLLSGGDAKNIQY
V gene: TRBV28; J gene: TRBJ1-5; D gene: TRBD1; CDR3 protein: ASSLKRQGPGNQPQH
V gene: TRBV7-8; J gene: TRBJ2-1; D gene: TRBD1; CDR3 protein: ASSLDRGDHEQF
V gene: TRBV28; J gene: TRBJ2-2; D gene: -; CDR3 protein: ASSLYGTTDTGELF
V gene: TRBV7-3; J gene: TRBJ1-6; D gene: TRBD1; CDR3 protein: ASSSDRGPPFF
V gene: TRBV6-5; J gene: TRBJ2-6; D gene: -; CDR3 protein: ASSYSGGGALSGANVLT
V gene: TRBV2; J gene: TRBJ2-5; D gene: TRBD2; CDR3 protein: ASSLAGRAWETQY
V gene: TRBV29-1; J gene: TRBJ2-6; D gene: -; CDR3 protein: SVLQGSGANVLT
V gene: TRBV6-5; J gene: TRBJ1-2; D gene: -; CDR3 protein: ASSFLSVSSNYGYT
V gene: TRBV20-1; J gene: TRBJ1-4; D gene: -; CDR3 protein: SAGGPTAEKLF
V gene: TRBV14; J gene: TRBJ1-5; D gene: -; CDR3 protein: ASSQMSGGPQH
V gene: TRBV7-8; J gene: TRBJ2-2; D gene: TRBD1; CDR3 protein: ASSLLVGTGGRQAGELF
V gene: TRBV20-1; J gene: TRBJ2-5; D gene: -; CDR3 protein: SARVVHQETQY
V gene: TRBV28; J gene: TRBJ1-1; D gene: TRBD1; CDR3 protein: ASSLFRAGGQLNTEAF
V gene: TRBV30; J gene: TRBJ2-3; D gene: TRBD2; CDR3 protein: AWSPRVSGGSQY
V gene: TRBV3-2; J gene: TRBJ2-7; D gene: -; CDR3 protein: ASSLAGKAY
V gene: TRBV18; J gene: TRBJ1-1; D gene: -; CDR3 protein: ASSHDTEAF
V gene: TRBV20-1; J gene: TRBJ1-2; D gene: -; CDR3 protein: SSRESYGYT
V gene: TRBV28; J gene: TRBJ2-7; D gene: -; CDR3 protein: ASRSGGAGHEQY
V gene: TRBV20-1; J gene: TRBJ1-2; D gene: -; CDR3 protein: SPARGDYGYT
V gene: TRBV19; J gene: TRBJ2-7; D gene: -; CDR3 protein: ASSIGRGTYEQY
V gene: TRBV4-3; J gene: TRBJ2-1; D gene: TRBD2; CDR3 protein: ASSPSWGGGPF
V gene: TRBV29-1; J gene: TRBJ1-1; D gene: -; CDR3 protein: SVKTGENTEAF
V gene: TRBV6-5; J gene: TRBJ2-7; D gene: TRBD1; CDR3 protein: ASHRGPSYEQY
V gene: TRBV7-9; J gene: TRBJ2-1; D gene: TRBD1; CDR3 protein: ASSFLPGQGIPNEQF
V gene: TRBV9; J gene: TRBJ1-1; D gene: -; CDR3 protein: ASSVGQGFEAF
V gene: TRBV19; J gene: TRBJ2-2; D gene: TRBD1; CDR3 protein: ACRRTGVNTGELF
V gene: TRBV10-2; J gene: TRBJ2-1; D gene: -; CDR3 protein: ASEEGMNHNEQF
V gene: TRBV3-1; J gene: TRBJ2-7; D gene: -; CDR3 protein: ASSSGTLPYEQY
V gene: TRBV18; J gene: TRBJ1-1; D gene: -; CDR3 protein: ASSQYSRGMNTEAF
V gene: TRBV12-3/TRBV12-4; J gene: TRBJ2-1; D gene: -; CDR3 protein: ASRLTQSSYNEQF
V gene: TRBV6-2/TRBV6-3; J gene: TRBJ2-2; D gene: -; CDR3 protein: ASSYSRSTGELF
V gene: TRBV5-4; J gene: TRBJ2-1; D gene: -; CDR3 protein: ASSAGPGYNNEQF
V gene: TRBV20-1; J gene: TRBJ2-1; D gene: -; CDR3 protein: SAYSGTPNNEQF
V gene: TRBV6-5; J gene: TRBJ2-7; D gene: -; CDR3 protein: ASSRDVLNEQY
V gene: TRBV13; J gene: TRBJ2-2; D gene: TRBD2; CDR3 protein: ASSTRLAGTHRELF
V gene: TRBV5-1; J gene: TRBJ2-7; D gene: -; CDR3 protein: ASSSEPTYEQY
V gene: TRBV15; J gene: TRBJ2-3; D gene: TRBD1; CDR3 protein: ATKRDRASDTQY